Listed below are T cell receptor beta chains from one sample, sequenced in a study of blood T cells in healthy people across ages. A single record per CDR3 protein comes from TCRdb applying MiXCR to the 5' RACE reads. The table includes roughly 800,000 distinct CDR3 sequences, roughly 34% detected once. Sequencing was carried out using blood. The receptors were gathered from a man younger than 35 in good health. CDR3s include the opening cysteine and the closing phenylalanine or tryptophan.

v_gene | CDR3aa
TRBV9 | CASSPGGAQYF
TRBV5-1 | CASSLGPGTDYNEQYF
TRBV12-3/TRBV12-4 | CATGPRGRNTGELFF
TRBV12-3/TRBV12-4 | CASSYAGPEDIQYF
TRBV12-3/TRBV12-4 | CASSFPGPNEKLFF
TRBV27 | CASSFRDPYEQYF
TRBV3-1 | CASSTGSGDEQFF
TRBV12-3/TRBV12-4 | CASSFAVLTDTEYF
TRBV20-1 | CSARGRTPRELFF
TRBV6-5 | CAGRSGGVSTGELFF
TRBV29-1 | CSVEDLGEGDTQYF
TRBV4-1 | CASSQEVGTQYF
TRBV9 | CASSEGGENTEAFF
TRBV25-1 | CASRLGDTEAFF
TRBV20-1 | CSARWQGQETQYF
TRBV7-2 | CASSPVGGRNTEAFF